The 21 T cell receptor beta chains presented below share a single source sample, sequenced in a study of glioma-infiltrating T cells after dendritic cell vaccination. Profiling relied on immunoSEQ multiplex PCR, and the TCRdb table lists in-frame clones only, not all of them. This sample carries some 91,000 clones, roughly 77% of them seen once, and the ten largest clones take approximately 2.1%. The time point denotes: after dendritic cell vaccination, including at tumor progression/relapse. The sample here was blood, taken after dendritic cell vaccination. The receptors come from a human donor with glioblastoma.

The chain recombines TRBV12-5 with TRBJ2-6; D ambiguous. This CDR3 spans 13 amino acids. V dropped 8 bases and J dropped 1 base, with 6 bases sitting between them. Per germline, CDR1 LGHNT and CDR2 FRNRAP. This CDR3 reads CASSASGANVLTF. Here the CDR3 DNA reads TGTGCTAGTTCTGCGTCTGGGGCCAACGTCCTGACTTTC.

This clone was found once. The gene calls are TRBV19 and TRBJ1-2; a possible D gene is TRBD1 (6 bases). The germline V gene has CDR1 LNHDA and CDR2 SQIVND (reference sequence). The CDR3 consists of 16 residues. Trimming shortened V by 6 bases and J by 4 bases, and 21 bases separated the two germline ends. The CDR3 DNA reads TGTGCCAGTAGCCAACAGGGAAAAAGTCTGAGCTATGGCTACACCTTC. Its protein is CASSQQGKSLSYGYTF. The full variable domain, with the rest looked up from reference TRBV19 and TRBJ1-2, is DGGITQSPKYLFRKEGQNVTLSCEQNLNHDAMYWYRQDPGQGLRLIYYSQIVNDFQKGDIAEGYSVSREKKESFPLTVTSAQKNPTAFYLCASSQQGKSLSYGYTFGSGTRLTVV.

In DNA form, the CDR3 reads TGTGCCAGCAGTGAAGCGGGATTTACTAGAACCAAAAACATTCAGTACTTC. Translation gives CASSEAGFTRTKNIQYF. This sequence joins TRBV2 and TRBJ2-4; D possibly corresponds to TRBD2 (5 bases). This CDR3 is built from 17 residues. V gave up 0 bases and J gave up 2 bases, with 14 bases separating them. Germline assignment: CDR1 SNHLY and CDR2 FYNNEI.

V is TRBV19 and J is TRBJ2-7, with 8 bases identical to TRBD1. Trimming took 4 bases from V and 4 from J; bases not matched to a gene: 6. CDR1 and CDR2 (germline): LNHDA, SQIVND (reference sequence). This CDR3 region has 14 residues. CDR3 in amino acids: CASSTGTGFYEQYV. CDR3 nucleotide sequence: TGTGCCAGTAGTACCGGGACAGGTTTTTACGAGCAGTACGTC.

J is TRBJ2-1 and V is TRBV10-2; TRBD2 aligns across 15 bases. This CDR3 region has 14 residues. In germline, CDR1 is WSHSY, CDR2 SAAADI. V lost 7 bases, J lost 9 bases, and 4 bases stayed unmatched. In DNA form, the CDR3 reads TGCGCCAGCATAAGGGGACTAGCGGGAGGTGAGCAGTTCTTC. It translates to CASIRGLAGGEQFF.

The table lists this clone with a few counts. The CDR3 sequence is CASSVRDNQPQHF. In nucleotides, the CDR3 is TGTGCCAGCAGCGTCAGGGACAATCAGCCCCAGCATTTT. V is TRBV9 and J is TRBJ1-5; possibly TRBD1 for D (5 bases). In germline, CDR1 is SGDLS, CDR2 YYNGEE. Trimming stripped 2 bases from V and 3 bases from J, with 6 bases between. This CDR3 has 13 amino acids.

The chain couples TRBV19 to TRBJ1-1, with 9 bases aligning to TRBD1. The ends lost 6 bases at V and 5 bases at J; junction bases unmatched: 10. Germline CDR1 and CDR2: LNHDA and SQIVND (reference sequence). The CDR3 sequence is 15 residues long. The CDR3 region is CASSPLTGGVTEAFF. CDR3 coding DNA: TGTGCCAGTAGCCCGTTAACAGGGGGCGTGACTGAAGCTTTCTTT.

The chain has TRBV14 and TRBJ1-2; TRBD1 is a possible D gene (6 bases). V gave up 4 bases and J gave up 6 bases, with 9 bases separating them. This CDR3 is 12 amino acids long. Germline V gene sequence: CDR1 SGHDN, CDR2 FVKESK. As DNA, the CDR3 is TGTGCCAGCAGCCGGACAGCAGATGGCTACACCTTC. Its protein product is CASSRTADGYTF. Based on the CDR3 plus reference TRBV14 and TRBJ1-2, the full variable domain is EAGVTQFPSHSVIEKGQTVTLRCDPISGHDNLYWYRRVMGKEIKFLLHFVKESKQDESGMPNNRFLAERTGGTYSTLKVQPAELEDSGVYFCASSRTADGYTFGSGTRLTVV.

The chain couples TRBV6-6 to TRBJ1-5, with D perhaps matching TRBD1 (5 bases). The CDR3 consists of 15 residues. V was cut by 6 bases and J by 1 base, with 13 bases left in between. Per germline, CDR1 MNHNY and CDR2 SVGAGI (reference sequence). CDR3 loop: CASSPGGGSNQPQHF. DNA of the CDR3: TGTGCCAGCAGCCCGGGGGGGGGAAGCAATCAGCCCCAGCATTTT.

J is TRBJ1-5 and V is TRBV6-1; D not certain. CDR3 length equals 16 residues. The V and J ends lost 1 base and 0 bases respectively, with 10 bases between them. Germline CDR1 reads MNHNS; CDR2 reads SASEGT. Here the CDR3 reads CASSEVTGISNQPQHF. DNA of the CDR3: TGTGCCAGCAGTGAAGTAACGGGGATTAGCAATCAGCCCCAGCATTTT.

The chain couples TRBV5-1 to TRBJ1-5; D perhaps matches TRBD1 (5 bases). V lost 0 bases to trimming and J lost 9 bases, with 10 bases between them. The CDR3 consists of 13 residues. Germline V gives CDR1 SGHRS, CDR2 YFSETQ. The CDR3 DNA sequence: TGCGCCAGCAGCTTGGCCACAGGTGCGCCCCAGCATTTT. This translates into CASSLATGAPQHF.

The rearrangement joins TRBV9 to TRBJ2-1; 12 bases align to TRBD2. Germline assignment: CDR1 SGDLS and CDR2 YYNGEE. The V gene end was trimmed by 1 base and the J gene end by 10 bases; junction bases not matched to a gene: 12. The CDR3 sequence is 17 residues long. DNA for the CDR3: TGTGCCAGCAGCGTAACCCTCCTAGCGGGAGGGCCTGGGGAGCAGTTCTTC. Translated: CASSVTLLAGGPGEQFF. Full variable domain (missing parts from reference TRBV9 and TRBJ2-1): DSGVTQTPKHLITATGQRVTLRCSPRSGDLSVYWYQQSLDQGLQFLIQYYNGEERAKGNILERFSAQQFPDLHSELNLSSLELGDSALYFCASSVTLLAGGPGEQFFGPGTRLTVL.

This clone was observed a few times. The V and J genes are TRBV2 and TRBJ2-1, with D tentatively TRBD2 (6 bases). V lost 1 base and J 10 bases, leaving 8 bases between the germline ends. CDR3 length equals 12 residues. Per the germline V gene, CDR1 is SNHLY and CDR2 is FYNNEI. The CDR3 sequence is CASSEERGEQFF. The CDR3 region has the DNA TGTGCCAGCAGTGAAGAACGGGGGGAGCAGTTCTTC.

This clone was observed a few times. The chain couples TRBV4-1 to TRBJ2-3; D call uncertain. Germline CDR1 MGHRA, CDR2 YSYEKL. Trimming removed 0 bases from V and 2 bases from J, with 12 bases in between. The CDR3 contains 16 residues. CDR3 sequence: CASSQEGYPTTDTQYF. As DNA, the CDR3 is TGCGCCAGCAGCCAAGAGGGCTACCCCACCACAGATACGCAGTATTTT.

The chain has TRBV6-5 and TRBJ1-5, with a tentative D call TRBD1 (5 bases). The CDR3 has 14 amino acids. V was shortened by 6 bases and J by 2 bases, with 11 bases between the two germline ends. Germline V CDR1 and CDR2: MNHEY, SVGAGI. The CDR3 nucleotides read TGTGCCAGCAGCCCTATGACAGGCAATCAGCCCCAGCATTTT. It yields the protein CASSPMTGNQPQHF.

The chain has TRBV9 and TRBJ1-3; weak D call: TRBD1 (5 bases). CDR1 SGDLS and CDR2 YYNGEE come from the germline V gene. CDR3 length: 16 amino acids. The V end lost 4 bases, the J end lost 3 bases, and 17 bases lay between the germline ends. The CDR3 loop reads CASSLTGGGYGNTIYF. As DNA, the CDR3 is TGTGCCAGCAGCCTGACCGGGGGAGGGTATGGAAACACCATATATTTT.

The CDR3 DNA follows: TGTGCCAGCAGCGCGAGCGCTTCGGGAGATACGCAGTATTTT. Amino acid sequence: CASSASASGDTQYF. This chain joins TRBV5-6 and TRBJ2-3; D gene unclear. The CDR3 is 14 amino acids. Trimming removed 4 bases from V and 5 bases from J, with 14 bases in between. Per the germline V gene, CDR1 is SGHDT and CDR2 is YYEEEE. The variable domain in full, completed from reference TRBV5-6 and TRBJ2-3, reads DAGVTQSPTHLIKTRGQQVTLRCSPKSGHDTVSWYQQALGQGPQFIFQYYEEEERQRGNFPDRFSGHQFPNYSSELNVNALLLGDSALYLCASSASASGDTQYFGPGTRLTVL.

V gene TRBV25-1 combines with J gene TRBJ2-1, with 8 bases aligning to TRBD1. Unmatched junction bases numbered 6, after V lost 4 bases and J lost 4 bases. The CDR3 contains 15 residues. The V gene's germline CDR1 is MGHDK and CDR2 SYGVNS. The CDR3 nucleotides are TGTGCCAGCAGTGGAATCGGGACAGGATACAATGAGCAGTTCTTC. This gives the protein CASSGIGTGYNEQFF. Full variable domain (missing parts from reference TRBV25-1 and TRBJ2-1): EADIYQTPRYLVIGTGKKITLECSQTMGHDKMYWYQQDPGMELHLIHYSYGVNSTEKGDLSSESTVSRIRTEHFPLTLESARPSHTSQYLCASSGIGTGYNEQFFGPGTRLTVL.

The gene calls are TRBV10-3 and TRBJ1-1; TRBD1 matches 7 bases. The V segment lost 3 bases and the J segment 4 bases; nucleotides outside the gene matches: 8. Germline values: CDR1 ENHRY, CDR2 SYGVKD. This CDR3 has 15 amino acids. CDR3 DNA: TGTGCCATCAGTGATTTTACAGGGGATGGCACTGAAGCTTTCTTT. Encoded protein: CAISDFTGDGTEAFF.

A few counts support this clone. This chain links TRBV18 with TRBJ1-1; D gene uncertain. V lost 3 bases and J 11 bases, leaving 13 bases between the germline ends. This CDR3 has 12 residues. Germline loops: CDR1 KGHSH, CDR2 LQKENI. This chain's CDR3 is CASSPTSDEAFF. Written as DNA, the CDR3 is TGTGCCAGCTCACCCACGAGCGACGAGGCTTTCTTT.

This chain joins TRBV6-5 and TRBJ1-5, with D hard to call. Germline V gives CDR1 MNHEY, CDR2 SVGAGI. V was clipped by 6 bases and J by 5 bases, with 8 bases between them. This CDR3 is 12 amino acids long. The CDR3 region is CASRESDQPQHF. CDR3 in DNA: TGTGCCAGCAGGGAGTCAGATCAGCCCCAGCATTTT.